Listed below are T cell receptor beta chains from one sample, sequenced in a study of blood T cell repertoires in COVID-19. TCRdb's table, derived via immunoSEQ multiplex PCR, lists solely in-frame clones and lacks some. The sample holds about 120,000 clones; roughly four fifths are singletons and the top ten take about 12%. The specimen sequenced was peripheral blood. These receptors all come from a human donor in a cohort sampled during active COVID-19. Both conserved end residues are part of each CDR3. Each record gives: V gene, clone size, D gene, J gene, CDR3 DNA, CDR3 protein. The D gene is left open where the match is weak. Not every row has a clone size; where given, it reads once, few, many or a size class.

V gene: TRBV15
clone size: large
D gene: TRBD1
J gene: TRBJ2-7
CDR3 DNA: TGTGCCACCAGCAGAGTTCAGGTTCCGGGACAGGTTACCAACTACGAGCAGTACTTC
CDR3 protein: CATSRVQVPGQVTNYEQYF

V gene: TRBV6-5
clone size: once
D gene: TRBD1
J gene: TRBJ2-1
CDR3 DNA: TGTGCCAGCAGCCTAGACAGGGGGCGTCGGAATGAGCAGTTCTTC
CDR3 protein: CASSLDRGRRNEQFF

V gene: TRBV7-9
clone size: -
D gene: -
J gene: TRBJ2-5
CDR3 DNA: TGTGCCAGCAGCATACAGGGATTGCAAGAGACCCAGTACTTC
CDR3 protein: CASSIQGLQETQYF

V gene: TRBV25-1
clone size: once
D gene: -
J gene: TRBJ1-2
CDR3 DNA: TGTGCCAGCAAGCCCCTGGGGCTCGGCTATGGCTACACCTTC
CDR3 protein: CASKPLGLGYGYTF

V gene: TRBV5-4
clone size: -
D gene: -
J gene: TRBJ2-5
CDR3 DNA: TGTGCCAGCAGCTTTGCTCTGCTGGGGAGGGAGACCCAGTACTTC
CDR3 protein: CASSFALLGRETQYF

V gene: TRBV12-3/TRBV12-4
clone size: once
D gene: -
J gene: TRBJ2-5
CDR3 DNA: TGTGCCAGCAGAGCCCAAGAGACCCAGTACTTC
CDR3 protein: CASRAQETQYF

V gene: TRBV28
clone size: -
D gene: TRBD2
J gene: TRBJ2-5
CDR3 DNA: TGTGCCAGCAGTCCAGACTACGGGACTAGCAAAGAGACCCAGTACTTC
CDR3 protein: CASSPDYGTSKETQYF

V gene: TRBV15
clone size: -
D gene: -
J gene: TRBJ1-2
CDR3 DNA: TGTGCCACCAGCAGAGATCAGGATCGCTATGGTGGCTACACCTTC
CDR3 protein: CATSRDQDRYGGYTF

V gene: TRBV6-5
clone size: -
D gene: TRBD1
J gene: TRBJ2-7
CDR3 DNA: TGTGCCAGCAGTTGGGACAGGGCGGAAAACGAGCAGTACTTC
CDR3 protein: CASSWDRAENEQYF

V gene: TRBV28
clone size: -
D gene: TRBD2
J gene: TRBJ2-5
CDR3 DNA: TGTGCCAGCAGTTTAACTAGCGGGGGGTTAGAGACCCAGTACTTC
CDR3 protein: CASSLTSGGLETQYF

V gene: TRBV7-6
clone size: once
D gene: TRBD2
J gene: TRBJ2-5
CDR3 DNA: TGTGCCAGCAGCCAACTAGCGGGGGGGCCAGAGACCCAGTACTTC
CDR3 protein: CASSQLAGGPETQYF

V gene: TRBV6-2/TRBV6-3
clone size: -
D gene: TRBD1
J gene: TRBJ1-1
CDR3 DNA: TGTGCCAGCAGTCCCGGGACAGGGTTGAAGGAAGCTTTCTTT
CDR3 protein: CASSPGTGLKEAFF

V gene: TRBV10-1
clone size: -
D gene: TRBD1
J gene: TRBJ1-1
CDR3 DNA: TGCGCCAGCAGTCCGAGGAGGGGGACAGTCACTGAAGCTTTCTTT
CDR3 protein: CASSPRRGTVTEAFF

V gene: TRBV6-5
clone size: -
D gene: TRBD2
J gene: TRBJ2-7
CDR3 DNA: TGTGCCACCCAGACAGGACGACTAGCGTTCGAGCAGTACTTC
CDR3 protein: CATQTGRLAFEQYF

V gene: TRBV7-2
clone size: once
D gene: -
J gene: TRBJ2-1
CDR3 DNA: TGTGCCAGCAGATTGCCCCCCTCAAGCGAGCAGTTCTTC
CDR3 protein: CASRLPPSSEQFF

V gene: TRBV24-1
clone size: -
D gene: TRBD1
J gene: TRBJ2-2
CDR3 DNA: TGTGCCACGAGCCCATCCGCGGGACAGGGGGACACCGGGGAGCTGTTTTTT
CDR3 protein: CATSPSAGQGDTGELFF

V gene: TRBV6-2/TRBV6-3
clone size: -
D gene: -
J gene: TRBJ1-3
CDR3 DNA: TGTGCCAGCAGTTACGTCGGGGGGCCTGGAAACACCATATATTTT
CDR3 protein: CASSYVGGPGNTIYF

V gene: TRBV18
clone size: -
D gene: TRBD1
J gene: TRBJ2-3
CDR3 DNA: TGTGCCAGCTCCGACAGGGGTCGGAGCACAGATACGCAGTATTTT
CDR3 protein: CASSDRGRSTDTQYF

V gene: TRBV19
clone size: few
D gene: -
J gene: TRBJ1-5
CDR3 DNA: TGTGCCAGGGTGGGGCAGGCTCTCAATCAGCCCCAGCATTTT
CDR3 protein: CARVGQALNQPQHF

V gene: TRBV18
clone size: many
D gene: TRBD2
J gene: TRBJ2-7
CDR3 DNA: TGTGCCAGCTCACCACGGACTAGCGGGGGGGGAGAGCAGTACTTC
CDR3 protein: CASSPRTSGGGEQYF

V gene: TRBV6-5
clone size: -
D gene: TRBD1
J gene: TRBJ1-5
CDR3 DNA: TGTGCCAGCACCATAGGACAGGGTCCCTCTAGGCCCCAGCATTTT
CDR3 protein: CASTIGQGPSRPQHF

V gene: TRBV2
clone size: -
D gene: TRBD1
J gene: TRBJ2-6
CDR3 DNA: TGTGCCGGCTCCCAGGGGGCTCCCGCTTCTGGGGCCAACGTCCTGACTTTC
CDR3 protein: CAGSQGAPASGANVLTF

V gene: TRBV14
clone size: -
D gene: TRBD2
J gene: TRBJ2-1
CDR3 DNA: TGTGCCAGCAGCCAAGAGGGATCGGGGGGTCTTGAGCAGTTCTTC
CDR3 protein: CASSQEGSGGLEQFF

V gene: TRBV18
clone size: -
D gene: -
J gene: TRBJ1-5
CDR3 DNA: TGTGCCAGCTCACCACCCGGGAGCCAGCCCCAGCATTTT
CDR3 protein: CASSPPGSQPQHF

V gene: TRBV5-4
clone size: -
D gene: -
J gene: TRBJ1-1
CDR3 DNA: TGTGCCAGCAGCTTAGGACAGCACCGAAACACTGAAGCTTTCTTT
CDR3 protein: CASSLGQHRNTEAFF

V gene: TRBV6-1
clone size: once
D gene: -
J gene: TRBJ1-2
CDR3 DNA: TGTGCCAGCAGTGAATTGTCCAGGGGACGGGATGGCTACACCTTC
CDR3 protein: CASSELSRGRDGYTF

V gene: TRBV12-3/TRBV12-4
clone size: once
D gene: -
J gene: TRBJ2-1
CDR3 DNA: TGTGCCAGCAGCGTACACACAGGTGAGCAGTTCTTC
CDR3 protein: CASSVHTGEQFF

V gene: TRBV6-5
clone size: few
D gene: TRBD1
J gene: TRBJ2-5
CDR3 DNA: TGTGCCAGCAGGCCGGGACAGGGGCGCCAAGAGACCCAGTACTTC
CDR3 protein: CASRPGQGRQETQYF

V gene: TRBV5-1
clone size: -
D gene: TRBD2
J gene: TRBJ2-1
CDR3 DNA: TGCGCCAGCAGCTTGGGGCTAGCGGGGGGTCCTAGCTCCTACAATGAGCAGTTCTTC
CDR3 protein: CASSLGLAGGPSSYNEQFF

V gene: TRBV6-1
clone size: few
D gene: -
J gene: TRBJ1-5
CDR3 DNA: TGTGCCAGCAGTGACGAGTTTACCCAGCCCCAGCATTTT
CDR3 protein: CASSDEFTQPQHF

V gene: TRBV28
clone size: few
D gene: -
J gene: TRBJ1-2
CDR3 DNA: TGTGCCAGCAGTTTACCCCTTTATAGTGGCTACACCTTC
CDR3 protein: CASSLPLYSGYTF

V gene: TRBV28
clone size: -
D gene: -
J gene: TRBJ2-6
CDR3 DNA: TGTGCCAGCAATCCCGGGGGCTCTGGGGCCAACGTCCTGACTTTC
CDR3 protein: CASNPGGSGANVLTF

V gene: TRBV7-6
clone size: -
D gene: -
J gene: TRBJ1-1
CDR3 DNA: TGTGCCAGCAGCTTAGTTAGCTCGACGCGGGGGAACACTGAAGCTTTCTTT
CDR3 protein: CASSLVSSTRGNTEAFF

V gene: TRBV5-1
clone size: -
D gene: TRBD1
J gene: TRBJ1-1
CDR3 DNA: TGCGCCAGCAGCAAAGGACAGGGGAACACTGAAGCTTTCTTT
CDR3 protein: CASSKGQGNTEAFF

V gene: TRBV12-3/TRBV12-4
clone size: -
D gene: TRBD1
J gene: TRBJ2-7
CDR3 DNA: TGTGCCAGCAGGTTAACAGGGGCTTACGAGCAGTACTTC
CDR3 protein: CASRLTGAYEQYF

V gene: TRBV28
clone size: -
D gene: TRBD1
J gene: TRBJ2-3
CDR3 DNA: TGTGCCAGCAGTGTTGAGCCCCGAGGGGGCACGGTCGTCGTGGATACGCAGTATTTT
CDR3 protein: CASSVEPRGGTVVVDTQYF

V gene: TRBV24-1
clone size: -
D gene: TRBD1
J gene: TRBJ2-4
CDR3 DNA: TGTGCCACCAGTGATACGGCCGGGACAGGGGAAAACATTCAGTACTTC
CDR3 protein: CATSDTAGTGENIQYF

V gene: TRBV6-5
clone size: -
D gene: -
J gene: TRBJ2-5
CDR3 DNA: TGTGCCAGCACCCCGCGGGTCGAGGAGACCCAGTACTTC
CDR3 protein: CASTPRVEETQYF

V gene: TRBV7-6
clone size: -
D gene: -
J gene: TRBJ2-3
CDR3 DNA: TGTGCCAGCAGCTTATGGTCACAGGGTACCCGGGATACGCAGTATTTT
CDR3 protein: CASSLWSQGTRDTQYF

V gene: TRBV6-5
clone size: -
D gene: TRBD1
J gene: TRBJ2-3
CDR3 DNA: TGTGCCAGCAGTCCTAATCCGGACAGGGGGCCGTATTTT
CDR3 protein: CASSPNPDRGPYF

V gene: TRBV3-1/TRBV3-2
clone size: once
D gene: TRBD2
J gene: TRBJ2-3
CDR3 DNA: TGTGCCAGCAGCGGCGGGACTAGGGGCACAGATACGCAGTATTTT
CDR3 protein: CASSGGTRGTDTQYF

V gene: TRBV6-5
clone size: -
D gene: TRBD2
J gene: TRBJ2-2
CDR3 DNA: TGTGCCAGCACCCGCGGGGGGGCCGGGGAGCTGTTTTTT
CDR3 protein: CASTRGGAGELFF

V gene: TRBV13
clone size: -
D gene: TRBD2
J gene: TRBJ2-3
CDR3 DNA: TGTGCCAGCAGCTTTACTAGCGGGGGGCATACTAGCACAGATACGCAGTATTTT
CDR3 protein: CASSFTSGGHTSTDTQYF

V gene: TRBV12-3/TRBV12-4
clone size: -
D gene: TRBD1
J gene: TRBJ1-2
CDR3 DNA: TGTGCCAGCAGTTTAAAAAAGGGGGCAGGCTACACCTTC
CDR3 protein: CASSLKKGAGYTF

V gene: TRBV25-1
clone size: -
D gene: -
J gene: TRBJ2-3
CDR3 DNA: TGTGCCAGCAGCGAGTTGGGGGGAACCGGGCTCGATGATACGCAGTATTTT
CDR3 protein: CASSELGGTGLDDTQYF

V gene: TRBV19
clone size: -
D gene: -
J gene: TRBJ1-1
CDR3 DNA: TGTGCCAGTAGTATTGGGGGGGAATGGAACACTGAAGCTTTCTTT
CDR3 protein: CASSIGGEWNTEAFF

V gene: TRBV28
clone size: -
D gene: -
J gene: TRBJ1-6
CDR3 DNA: TGTGCCAGCAGACTTCGAGATAATTCACCCCTCCACTTT
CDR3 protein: CASRLRDNSPLHF

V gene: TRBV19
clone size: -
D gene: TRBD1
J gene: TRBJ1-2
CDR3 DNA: TGTGCCAGTAGTATCGACAGGGCGGACTATGGCTACACCTTC
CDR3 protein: CASSIDRADYGYTF

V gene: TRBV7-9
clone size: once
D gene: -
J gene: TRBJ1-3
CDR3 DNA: TGTGCCAGCAGCTCAGGCATTAGAGACACCATATATTTT
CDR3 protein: CASSSGIRDTIYF

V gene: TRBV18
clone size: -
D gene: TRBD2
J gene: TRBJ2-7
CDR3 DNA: TGTGCCAGCTCACCACCGGGACTATCCTACGAGCAGTACTTC
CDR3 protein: CASSPPGLSYEQYF

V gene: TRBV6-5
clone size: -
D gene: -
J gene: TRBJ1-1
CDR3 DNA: TGTGCCAGCAGAGATGCCCGAGTTACTAACACTGAAGCTTTCTTT
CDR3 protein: CASRDARVTNTEAFF

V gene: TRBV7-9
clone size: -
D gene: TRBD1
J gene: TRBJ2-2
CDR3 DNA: TGTGCCAGCAGTCCAGGGGGCATCAGGACCGGGGAGCTGTTTTTT
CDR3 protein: CASSPGGIRTGELFF

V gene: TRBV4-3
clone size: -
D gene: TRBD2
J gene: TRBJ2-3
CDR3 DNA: TGCGCCAGCAGCCGGACTAGCGGGGGTGGTGATACGCAGTATTTT
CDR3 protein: CASSRTSGGGDTQYF

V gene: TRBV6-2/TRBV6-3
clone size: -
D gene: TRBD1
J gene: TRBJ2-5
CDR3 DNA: TGTGCCAGCAGCGCTCGGCGGACAGGGAGTGGAGAGACCCAGTACTTC
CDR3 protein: CASSARRTGSGETQYF

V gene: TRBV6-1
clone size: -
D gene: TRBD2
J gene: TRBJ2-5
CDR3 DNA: TGTGCCAGCAGTGAGGTAGCGGGGGGCCTCCGTCAAGAGACCCAGTACTTC
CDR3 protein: CASSEVAGGLRQETQYF

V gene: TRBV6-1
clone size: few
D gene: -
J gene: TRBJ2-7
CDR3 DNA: TGTGCCAGCAGTGAAGCTACAGGGTCGTTTGCCTACGAGCAGTACTTC
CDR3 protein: CASSEATGSFAYEQYF

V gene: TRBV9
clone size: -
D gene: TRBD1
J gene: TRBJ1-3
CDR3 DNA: TGTGCCAGCAGCATAGAACAGGGGGCGTTTGGTGGAAACACCATATATTTT
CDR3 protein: CASSIEQGAFGGNTIYF